The 27 T cell receptor beta chains in this list originate from one sample, sequenced in a study of tumor-infiltrating lymphocytes in primary liver carcinoma (dated 2017 in TCRdb). Total RNA and DNA were co-extracted from approximately 20-30 mg of bulk tissue with the AllPrep DNA/RNA mini kit, without cell sorting. Sequencing took place on an Illumina HiSeq 2500. Starting from around 500 ng total RNA, TCRbeta-specific cDNA was produced by reverse transcription with a constant-region primer and ProtoScript II reverse transcriptase. Three nested multiplex PCR rounds, following a slightly modified ARM-PCR procedure, were used to build the TCRbeta libraries. The first two PCR rounds used multiplex TRBV1-TRBV30 forward primers with a Cbeta reverse primer, each for around 10 cycles. The public reads were quality trimmed at Q25 with fastp and then assembled into clones with MiXCR by TCRdb, keeping productive beta chains. Merged by CDR3 protein, the rows form single entries marked with the most common genes and DNA. In all, the sample holds 90,000 to 150,000 distinct CDR3 sequences, and 50% to 70% of those were seen once. Jointly, the top ten make up over 7% of the sample.

Sequencing used liver tumor tissue from sampling region 1. This sample's cell subset or site label indicates: tumor region T1, superior pole. These TCRs come from a woman aged 55-69 years with primary liver carcinoma and hepatitis B virus infection.

Comment on this clonotype: A much larger clonotype is one base distant, so this may be a read error. The chain uses TRBV11-2 and TRBJ1-2; D uncertain. This CDR3 spans 11 amino acids. The germline V gene has CDR1 SGHAT and CDR2 FQNNGV. DNA for the CDR3: TGTGTCAGCAGCCCCGCCTATGGCTACACCTTC. Residues: CVSSPAYGYTF. The full variable domain, rest sourced from reference TRBV11-2 and TRBJ1-2, is EAGVAQSPRYKIIEKRQSVAFWCNPISGHATLYWYQQILGQGPKLLIQFQNNGVVDDSQLPKDRFSAERLKGVDSTLKIQPAKLEDSAVYLCVSSPAYGYTFGSGTRLTVV.

V usage is TRBV29-1 and J usage is TRBJ2-5; D ambiguous. Trimming left V 6 bases short and J 0 bases short, with 8 bases between. The CDR3 is 12 residues long. Germline-derived CDR1 and CDR2 are SQVTM and ANQGSEA. CDR3: CSVAAYQETQYF. The DNA for the CDR3 is TGCAGCGTGGCAGCCTACCAAGAGACCCAGTACTTC.

This clonotype rates as medium-sized. The chain combines TRBV5-5 with TRBJ2-2, with a weak D call TRBD1 (5 bases). The germline V gene has CDR1 SGHKS and CDR2 YYEKEE (reference sequence). The V end was cut by 1 base, the J end by 5 bases, with 12 bases between. The CDR3 is 15 amino acids. CDR3 in amino acids: CASSLFVQGTGELFF. The CDR3 DNA sequence: TGTGCCAGCAGCTTGTTTGTGCAGGGTACCGGGGAGCTGTTTTTT.

Of note for this clonotype: A much bigger clone sits one base away, suggesting this may be a read error. V gene TRBV5-1 combines with J gene TRBJ1-6; D gene ambiguous. This CDR3 is built from 14 residues. Trimming took 7 bases from V and 8 from J, leaving 16 bases between them. The germline gives CDR1 SGHRS, CDR2 YFSETQ. CDR3: CASCEGGSYSPLHF. The CDR3 DNA follows: TGCGCCAGCTGTGAAGGAGGTTCGTATTCACCCCTCCACTTT. The full variable domain, completed using reference TRBV5-1 and TRBJ1-6, is KAGVTQTPRYLIKTRGQQVTLSCSPISGHRSVSWYQQTPGQGLQFLFEYFSETQRNKGNFPGRFSGRQFSNSRSEMNVSTLELGDSALYLCASCEGGSYSPLHFGNGTRLTVT.

This clonotype was seen a handful of times. This may stem from a read error, because a much larger clone lies one nucleotide away. This CDR3 is missing its conserved last phenylalanine or tryptophan, likely due to a read error. The chain links TRBV12-3 or TRBV12-4 to TRBJ1-6, with TRBD1 matching over 8 bases. V lost 5 bases and J lost 9; bases outside the gene matches: 6. This CDR3 comprises 14 residues. The CDR3 region is CASSRDRGGSPLHI. The CDR3 nucleotides read TGTGCCAGCAGTCGCGACAGGGGTGGTTCACCCCTCCACATT.

This clonotype is medium-sized. CDR3 sequence reads: CASSTQGNTEAFF. In DNA form, the CDR3 reads TGTGCCAGCAGCACCCAGGGGAACACTGAAGCTTTCTTT. J is TRBJ1-1 and V is TRBV11-2, with D possibly matching TRBD1 (5 bases). Per germline, CDR1 SGHAT and CDR2 FQNNGV. The CDR3 covers 13 residues. The V end was cut by 5 bases, the J end by 1 base, with 8 bases between.

The V call is TRBV10-3, the J call TRBJ2-5; no clear D. The CDR3 covers 12 residues. The V and J ends lost 3 bases and 2 bases respectively, with 4 bases between them. Germline CDR1 ENHRY, CDR2 SYGVKD. The CDR3 loop reads CAISDTQETQYF. CDR3 DNA: TGTGCCATCAGTGACACGCAAGAGACCCAGTACTTC.

As to this clonotype: A much more abundant neighbour one base away suggests this may be a read error. This chain connects TRBV29-1 to TRBJ2-5; a weak D match, TRBD1 (5 bases). This CDR3 region has 13 residues. V lost 6 bases and J lost 5, with 16 bases in between. CDR1 is SQVTM and CDR2 is ANQGSEA in the germline V gene. CDR3 nucleotides: TGCAGCGTAAGGGCAGGGTGGTTGGAGACCCAGTACTTC. Its protein is CSVRAGWLETQYF.

The chain recombines TRBV11-2 with TRBJ2-7, with D unclear. V lost 4 bases and J lost 6, with 22 bases in between. The germline V gene encodes CDR1 SGHAT and CDR2 FQNNGV. The CDR3 has 16 amino acids. CDR3 nucleotide sequence: TGTGCCAGCAGCTACGGCGAGAGGACCTCGGATAGCGAGCAGTACTTC. It specifies CASSYGERTSDSEQYF.

This clonotype was seen repeatedly, ten times or more. The chain joins TRBV6-1 to TRBJ1-4; D is ambiguous. Trimming shortened V by 9 bases and J by 3 bases, and 14 bases separated the two germline ends. Per the germline V gene, CDR1 is MNHNS and CDR2 is SASEGT. CDR3 length: 14 residues. The CDR3 sequence is CASTRGRANEKLFF. In DNA form, the CDR3 reads TGTGCCAGTACCAGAGGCCGGGCTAATGAAAAACTGTTTTTT.

The chain is built from TRBV18 and TRBJ2-7; weak D call: TRBD1 (5 bases). The CDR3 spans 14 residues. Trimming shortened V by 3 bases and J by 3 bases, and 12 bases separated the two germline ends. Per germline, CDR1 KGHSH and CDR2 LQKENI. The chain's CDR3 is CASSPYTGDYEQYF. CDR3 sequence (DNA): TGTGCCAGCTCACCGTACACAGGTGACTACGAGCAGTACTTC.

In its sample, this clonotype was seen many times. J is TRBJ1-4 and V is TRBV29-1; D gene ambiguous. With 0 bases removed from V and 5 bases from J, the gap between germline ends came to 16 bases. CDR1 is SQVTM and CDR2 is ANQGSEA in the germline V gene. The CDR3 is 16 amino acids. The DNA for the CDR3 is TGCAGCGTTGAAGATCGGCACAATCATCCCAATGAAAAACTGTTTTTT. It specifies CSVEDRHNHPNEKLFF.

Comment on this clonotype: Possible read error: a much larger clone is one base away. The chain is built from TRBV6-1 and TRBJ1-1; D ambiguous. Trimming took off 7 bases at V and 4 bases at J, with 13 bases between the two ends. This CDR3 is built from 13 residues. Per germline, CDR1 MNHNS and CDR2 SASEGT. The CDR3 loop is CASTSRVGTEAFF. The CDR3 DNA sequence: TGTGCCAGCACCTCACGGGTGGGCACTGAAGCTTTCTTT.

Regarding this clonotype: Given a much more abundant clone one base away, this may be a read error. The chain couples TRBV4-2 to TRBJ2-7; D unresolved. CDR3 length: 14 amino acids. The germline V gene has CDR1 LGHNA and CDR2 YNFKEQ. The CDR3 DNA follows: TGTACCAGCAGCCAATCGGCAATTAACGACGAGCAGTACTTC. Its protein is CTSSQSAINDEQYF.

This chain uses TRBV6-5 with TRBJ1-2; 11 bases fit TRBD1. Trimming at V came to 0 bases and at J to 4 bases, leaving 4 bases not matched to a gene. CDR3 length: 16 residues. Germline lookup yields CDR1 MNHEY and CDR2 SVGAGI. CDR3 protein: CASSYSRTGGIYGYTF. CDR3 nucleotides: TGTGCCAGCAGTTACTCGAGGACAGGGGGCATCTATGGCTACACCTTC.

In its sample, this clonotype was seen many times. The chain carries TRBV6-5 and TRBJ2-4, with 11 positions matching TRBD1. Trimming removed 4 bases from V and 1 base from J; junction bases left unmatched: 12. Germline V CDR1 and CDR2: MNHEY, SVGAGI. The CDR3 covers 19 residues. CDR3 sequence reads: CASSSGQGAWSGAKNIQYF. CDR3 DNA: TGTGCCAGCAGTTCCGGACAGGGGGCGTGGAGTGGGGCCAAAAACATTCAGTACTTC.

This clonotype occurred once. A read error is possible here, since a much larger clone lies one base away. The genes are TRBV5-6 and TRBJ2-1; 12 nucleotides align to TRBD2. CDR1 is SGHDT and CDR2 is YYEEEE in the germline V gene. The CDR3 runs to 16 residues. As DNA, the CDR3 is TGTGTCAGCAGCTCCCTCGGTACTAGCGGGAGGAATGAGCAGTTCTTC. It yields the protein CVSSSLGTSGRNEQFF.

This clonotype has just one count. Compared with germline, one end of the junction differs, possibly owing to a read error. This chain joins TRBV29-1 and TRBJ2-1; 9 bases align to TRBD2. There are 17 residues in the CDR3. Germline lookup yields CDR1 SQVTM and CDR2 ANQGSEA. The CDR3 bases are TGCGGCGTCCACCCGGCTAGCGGGACATCCCGAAAGAGTGTGCAGTTCTTC. Translated: CGVHPASGTSRKSVQFF.

Ten or more counts support this clonotype. The gene calls are TRBV6-5 and TRBJ1-1; perhaps TRBD1 as D (5 bases). The CDR3 has 16 residues. Germline loops: CDR1 MNHEY, CDR2 SVGAGI. V lost 6 bases and J 0 bases, leaving 17 bases between the germline ends. The CDR3: CASRGLRLGVNTEAFF. CDR3 coding DNA: TGTGCCAGCAGAGGACTACGTCTAGGGGTGAACACTGAAGCTTTCTTT.

As to this clonotype: At one of its ends the junction is not consistent with the germline gene, which may arise from a read error. The chain joins TRBV6-1 to TRBJ1-6; perhaps TRBD1 as D (5 bases). Per the germline V gene, CDR1 is MNHNS and CDR2 is SASEGT. The CDR3 is 14 residues long. As DNA, the CDR3 is TGTGCCAGCAGTGAGTCTGGGGGATACTCACCCCTCCATTTT. This gives the protein CASSESGGYSPLHF.

Remarks on this clonotype: An end of the junction differs from the germline gene, which may be a read error. The chain uses TRBV11-2 and TRBJ2-3, with D perhaps given as TRBD1 or TRBD2 (5 bases each). Germline V gene lookup returns CDR1 SGHAT and CDR2 FQNNGV. CDR3 length: 12 amino acids. CDR3 protein: CASIIGDGTQCF. The CDR3 DNA sequence: TGTGCCAGCATCATAGGGGACGGCACGCAGTGTTTT.

This clonotype was observed at least ten times. The gene calls are TRBV11-2 and TRBJ2-1; TRBD2 aligns across 8 bases. The CDR3 sequence is 14 residues long. The V gene end was trimmed by 6 bases and the J gene end by 10 bases; junction bases not matched to a gene: 11. From germline, CDR1 is SGHAT and CDR2 FQNNGV. CDR3 loop: CASSPARGAQEQFF. The CDR3 coding sequence is TGTGCCAGCAGTCCCGCGCGGGGGGCCCAAGAGCAGTTCTTC.

This chain links TRBV12-3 or TRBV12-4 with TRBJ2-2, with 11 bases that match TRBD2. CDR3 size: 14 residues. Trimming cost V 6 bases and J 5 bases; bases outside gene matches: 2. The CDR3 reads CASRRTSGTGELFF. CDR3 DNA sequence: TGTGCCAGCAGACGGACTAGCGGGACCGGGGAGCTGTTTTTT.

In this sample, this clonotype turned up once. The chain uses TRBV11-2 and TRBJ1-1; D not certain. Per germline, CDR1 SGHAT and CDR2 FQNNGV. This CDR3 is built from 13 residues. Trimming shortened V by 8 bases and J by 6 bases, and 16 bases separated the two germline ends. This CDR3 reads CASCWISGAEAFF. CDR3 coding DNA: TGTGCCAGCTGCTGGATCAGTGGTGCTGAAGCTTTCTTT.

A remark on this clonotype: At one boundary the junction diverges from the germline segment, which might be a read error. The chain joins TRBV4-1 to TRBJ1-5; TRBD1 matches 8 bases. CDR1 and CDR2 (germline): MGHRA, YSYEKL. This CDR3 has 16 amino acids. Here the CDR3 DNA reads TGCGCCAGTAGCCCTCGGACAGGGTATAGCAATCAGCCCCAGCATTTT. Translating it yields CASSPRTGYSNQPQHF.

Concerning this clonotype itself: The junction differs from germline at one of its ends, possibly a read error. The rearrangement joins TRBV11-2 to TRBJ2-5; D tentatively reads TRBD1 or TRBD2 (5 bases each). CDR1 is SGHAT, CDR2 FQNNGV, per germline. The CDR3 runs to 13 residues. The CDR3 sequence: CASSRDGEETQCF. The CDR3 DNA is TGTGCCAGCAGTCGGGACGGAGAAGAGACCCAGTGCTTC.

This chain connects TRBV7-3 to TRBJ2-3; D tentatively reads TRBD1 or TRBD2 (5 bases each). The CDR3 has 14 amino acids. Trimming shortened V by 3 bases and J by 0 bases, and 7 bases separated the two germline ends. Per germline, CDR1 SGHTA and CDR2 FQGTGA. The CDR3 here is CASSFGGSTDTQYF. CDR3 in DNA: TGTGCCAGCAGCTTTGGGGGTAGCACAGATACGCAGTATTTT. The full variable domain, with the rest looked up from reference TRBV7-3 and TRBJ2-3, is GAGVSQTPSNKVTEKGKYVELRCDPISGHTALYWYRQSLGQGPEFLIYFQGTGAADDSGLPNDRFFAVRPEGSVSTLKIQRTERGDSAVYLCASSFGGSTDTQYFGPGTRLTVL.